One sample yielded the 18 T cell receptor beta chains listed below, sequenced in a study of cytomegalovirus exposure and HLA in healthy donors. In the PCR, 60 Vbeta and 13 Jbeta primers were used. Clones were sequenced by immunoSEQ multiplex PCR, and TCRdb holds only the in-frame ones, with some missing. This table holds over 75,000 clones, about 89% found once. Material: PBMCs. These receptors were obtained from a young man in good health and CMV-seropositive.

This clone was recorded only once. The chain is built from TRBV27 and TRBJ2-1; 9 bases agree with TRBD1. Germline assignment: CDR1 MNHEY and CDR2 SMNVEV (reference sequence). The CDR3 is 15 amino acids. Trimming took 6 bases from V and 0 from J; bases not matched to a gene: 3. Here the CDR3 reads CASSQTGGSYNEQFF. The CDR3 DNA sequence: TGTGCCAGCAGCCAGACAGGGGGCTCCTACAATGAGCAGTTCTTC.

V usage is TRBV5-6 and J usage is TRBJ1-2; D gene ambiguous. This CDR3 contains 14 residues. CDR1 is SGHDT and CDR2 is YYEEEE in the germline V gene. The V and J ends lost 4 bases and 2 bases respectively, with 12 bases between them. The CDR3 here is CASSTTTSNYGYTF. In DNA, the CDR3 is TGTGCCAGCAGCACCACGACAAGCAACTATGGCTACACCTTC.

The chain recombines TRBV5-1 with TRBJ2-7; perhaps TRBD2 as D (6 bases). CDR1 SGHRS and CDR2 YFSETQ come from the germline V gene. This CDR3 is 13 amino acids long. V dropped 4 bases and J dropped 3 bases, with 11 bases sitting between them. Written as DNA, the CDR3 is TGCGCCAGCAGCATAGCGGAAAGCTACGAGCAGTACTTC. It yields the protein CASSIAESYEQYF.

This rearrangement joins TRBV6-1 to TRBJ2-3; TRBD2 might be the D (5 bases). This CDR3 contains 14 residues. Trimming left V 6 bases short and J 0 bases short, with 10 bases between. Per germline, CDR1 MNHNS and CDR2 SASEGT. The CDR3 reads CASRPGYSTDTQYF. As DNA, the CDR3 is TGTGCCAGCAGGCCGGGATATAGCACAGATACGCAGTATTTT.

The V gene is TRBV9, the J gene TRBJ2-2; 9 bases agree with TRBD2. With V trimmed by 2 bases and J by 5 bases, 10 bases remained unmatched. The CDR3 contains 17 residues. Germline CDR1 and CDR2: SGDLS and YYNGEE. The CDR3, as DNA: TGTGCCAGCAGCGTGAGCTTAGCGGGAGTAATTACCGGGGAGCTGTTTTTT. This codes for CASSVSLAGVITGELFF. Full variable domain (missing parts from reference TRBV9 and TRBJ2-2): DSGVTQTPKHLITATGQRVTLRCSPRSGDLSVYWYQQSLDQGLQFLIQYYNGEERAKGNILERFSAQQFPDLHSELNLSSLELGDSALYFCASSVSLAGVITGELFFGEGSRLTVL.

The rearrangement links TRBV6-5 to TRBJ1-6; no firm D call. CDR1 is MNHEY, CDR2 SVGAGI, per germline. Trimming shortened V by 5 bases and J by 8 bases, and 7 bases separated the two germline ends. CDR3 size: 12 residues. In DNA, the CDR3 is TGTGCCAGCAGTCTTCCCGATTCACCCCTCCACTTT. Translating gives CASSLPDSPLHF.

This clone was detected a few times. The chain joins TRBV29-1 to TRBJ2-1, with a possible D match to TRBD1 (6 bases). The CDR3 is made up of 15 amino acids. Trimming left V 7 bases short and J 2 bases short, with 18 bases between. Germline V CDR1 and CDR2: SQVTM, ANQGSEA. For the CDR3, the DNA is TGCAGCGCCAAACCGGGACAACATGCCTACAATGAGCAGTTCTTC. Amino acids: CSAKPGQHAYNEQFF.

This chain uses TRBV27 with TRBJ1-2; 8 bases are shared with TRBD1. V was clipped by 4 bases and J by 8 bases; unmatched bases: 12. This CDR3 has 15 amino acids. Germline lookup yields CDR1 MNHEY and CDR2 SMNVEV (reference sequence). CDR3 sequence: CASSSSGQGFRGYTF. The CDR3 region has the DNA TGTGCCAGCAGTTCCTCTGGACAGGGTTTCCGAGGCTACACCTTC.

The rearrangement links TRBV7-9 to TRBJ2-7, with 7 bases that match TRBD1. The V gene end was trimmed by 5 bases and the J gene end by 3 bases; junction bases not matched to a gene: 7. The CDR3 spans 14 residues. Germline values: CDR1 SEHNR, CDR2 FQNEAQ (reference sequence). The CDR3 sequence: CASSRPGQHYEQYF. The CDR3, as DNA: TGTGCCAGCAGCAGACCGGGACAGCACTACGAGCAGTACTTC.

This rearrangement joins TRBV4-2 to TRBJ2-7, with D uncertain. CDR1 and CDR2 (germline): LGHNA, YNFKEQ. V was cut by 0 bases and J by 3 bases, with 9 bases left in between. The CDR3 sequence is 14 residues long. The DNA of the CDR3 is TGTGCCAGCAGCCAAGAGATCTACGGCTACGAGCAGTACTTC. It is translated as CASSQEIYGYEQYF.

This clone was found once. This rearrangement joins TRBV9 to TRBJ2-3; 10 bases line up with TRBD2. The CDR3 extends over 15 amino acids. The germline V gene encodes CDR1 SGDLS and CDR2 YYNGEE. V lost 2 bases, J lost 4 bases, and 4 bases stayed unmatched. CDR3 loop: CASSVSGRAADTQYF. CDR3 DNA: TGTGCCAGCAGCGTCAGCGGGAGGGCAGCAGATACGCAGTATTTT.

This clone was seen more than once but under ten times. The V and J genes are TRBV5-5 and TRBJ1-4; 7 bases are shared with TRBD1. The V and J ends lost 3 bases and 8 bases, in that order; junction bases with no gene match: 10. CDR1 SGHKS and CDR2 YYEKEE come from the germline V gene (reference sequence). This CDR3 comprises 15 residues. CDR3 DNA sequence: TGTGCCAGCAGCTCCCAACAGGGGATATCGGAAAAACTGTTTTTT. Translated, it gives CASSSQQGISEKLFF.

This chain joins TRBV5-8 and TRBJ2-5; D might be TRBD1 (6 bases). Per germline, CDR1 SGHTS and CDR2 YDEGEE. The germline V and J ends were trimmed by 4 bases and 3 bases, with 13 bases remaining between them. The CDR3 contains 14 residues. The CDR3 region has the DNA TGTGCCAGCAGCCAGGAGCGGACAGAAGAGACCCAGTACTTC. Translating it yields CASSQERTEETQYF. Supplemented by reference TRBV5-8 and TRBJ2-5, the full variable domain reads EAGVTQSPTHLIKTRGQQATLRCSPISGHTSVYWYQQALGLGLQFLLWYDEGEERNRGNFPPRFSGRQFPNYSSELNVNALELEDSALYLCASSQERTEETQYFGPGTRLLVL.

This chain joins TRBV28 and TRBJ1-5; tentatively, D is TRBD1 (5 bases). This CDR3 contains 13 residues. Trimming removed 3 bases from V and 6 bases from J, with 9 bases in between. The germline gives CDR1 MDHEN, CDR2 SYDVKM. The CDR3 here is CASSFPGGQPQHF. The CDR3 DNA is TGTGCCAGCAGTTTTCCGGGGGGTCAGCCCCAGCATTTT.

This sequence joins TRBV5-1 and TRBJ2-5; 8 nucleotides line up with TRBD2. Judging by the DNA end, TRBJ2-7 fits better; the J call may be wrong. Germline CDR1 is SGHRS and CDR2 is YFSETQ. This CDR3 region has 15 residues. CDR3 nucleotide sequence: TGCGCCAGCAGCTTCACCCCGGGACTAGTCGGCGAGCAGTACTTC. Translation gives CASSFTPGLVGEQYF.

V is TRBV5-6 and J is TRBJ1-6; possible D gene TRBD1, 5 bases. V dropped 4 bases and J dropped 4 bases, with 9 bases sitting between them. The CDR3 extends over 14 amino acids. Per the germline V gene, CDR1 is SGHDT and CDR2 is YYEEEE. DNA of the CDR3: TGTGCCAGCAGCCCCGGACATTATAATTCACCCCTCCACTTT. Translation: CASSPGHYNSPLHF.

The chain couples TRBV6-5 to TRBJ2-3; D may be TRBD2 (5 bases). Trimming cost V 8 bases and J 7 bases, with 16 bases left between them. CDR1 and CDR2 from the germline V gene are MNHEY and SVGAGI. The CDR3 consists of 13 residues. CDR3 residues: CASARTGENTQYF. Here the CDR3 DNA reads TGTGCCAGCGCTAGAACCGGGGAGAATACGCAGTATTTT.

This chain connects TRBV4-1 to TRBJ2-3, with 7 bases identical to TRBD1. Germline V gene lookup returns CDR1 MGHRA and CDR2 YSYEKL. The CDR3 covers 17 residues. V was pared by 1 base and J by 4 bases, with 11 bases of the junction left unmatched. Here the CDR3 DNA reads TGCGCCAGCAGCCAAGCCCCCCAGGACAGGCTGTCAGATACGCAGTATTTT. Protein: CASSQAPQDRLSDTQYF.